Listed below are T cell receptor beta chains from one sample, sequenced in a study of cytomegalovirus exposure and HLA in healthy donors. Assay used: immunoSEQ multiplex PCR; TCRdb lists only in-frame clones, some missing. Of more than 110,000 clones listed, 60% to 85% are singletons. The sequenced sample was PBMCs. The origin of the receptors is a male donor in good health and CMV-seropositive. CDR3s include the opening cysteine and the closing phenylalanine or tryptophan. D genes are given only for firm matches. Not every row has a clone size; where given, it reads once, few, many or a size class.

-	-	TRBV27	TRBJ2-1	TGTGCCAGCAGTTTAAGTTCGGGAGTTCACAATGAGCAGTTCTTC	CASSLSSGVHNEQFF
TRBD1	once	TRBV11-2	TRBJ2-3	TGTGCCAGCAGCTTAGAGTTGACTGACAGGGGCACAGATACGCAGTATTTT	CASSLELTDRGTDTQYF
TRBD2	once	TRBV28	TRBJ2-1	TGTGCCAGCAGTTTGGGACTAAACTACAATGAGCAGTTCTTC	CASSLGLNYNEQFF
TRBD1	once	TRBV5-4	TRBJ1-5	TGTGCCAGCAGCTTGGATTCTGGGACAGTAAGCAATCAGCCCCAGCATTTT	CASSLDSGTVSNQPQHF
-	-	TRBV9	TRBJ1-2	TGTGCCAGCAGCGTAGCTAGCCAGGACTATGGCTACACCTTC	CASSVASQDYGYTF
-	once	TRBV5-1	TRBJ1-2	TGCGCCAGCAGCTTGGGGGCTGGCTACACCTTC	CASSLGAGYTF
TRBD2	few	TRBV14	TRBJ2-1	TGTGCCAGCAGCCTTAAGCGGGGGGGCAATGAGCAGTTCTTC	CASSLKRGGNEQFF
TRBD2	-	TRBV4-2	TRBJ2-7	TGTGCCAGCAGCCAAGATTTAGCGGGGTCCTACGAGCAGTACTTC	CASSQDLAGSYEQYF
TRBD1	-	TRBV28	TRBJ1-1	TGTGCCACGGGTCCCGGGGGACAGGAGGCGAGGACTGAAGCTTTCTTT	CATGPGGQEARTEAFF
TRBD2	-	TRBV9	TRBJ2-6	TGTGCCAGCAGCAGAGCCCTAGCGGGAGGATTCTCTGGGGCCAACGTCCTGACTTTC	CASSRALAGGFSGANVLTF
TRBD2	-	TRBV7-3	TRBJ2-6	TGTGCCAGCAGCCTGGGGACTAGCGGGGCCAACCACGTCCTGACTTTC	CASSLGTSGANHVLTF
TRBD2	-	TRBV7-6	TRBJ2-1	TGTGCCAGCAGCTTTGGACTAGCGGGGAACAATGAGCAGTTCTTC	CASSFGLAGNNEQFF
TRBD2	-	TRBV7-8	TRBJ2-3	TGTGCCAGCAGCTCCGGAGCGGGACTTAGCACAGATACGCAGTATTTT	CASSSGAGLSTDTQYF
TRBD1	-	TRBV7-7	TRBJ2-5	TGTGCTAGCAGCTTAGGGACAGGGAGGGAGACCCAGTACTTC	CASSLGTGRETQYF
TRBD2	-	TRBV28	TRBJ2-7	TGTGCCAGCAGCACGCAACTAGCGGGAGGAGACGAGCAGTACTTC	CASSTQLAGGDEQYF
TRBD2	-	TRBV10-1	TRBJ2-1	TGCGCCAGCAGTGAGTCGGTAGCGTCTCGTAAGGTAACTAGCGGGATATGTGAGCAGTTCTTC	CASSESVASRKVTSGICEQFF
-	once	TRBV4-1	TRBJ2-5	TGCGCCAGCAGCCGAACCGCCGGAGCAGGCCCTGGTAGGGAGCAGTACTTC	CASSRTAGAGPGREQYF
TRBD2	-	TRBV6-4	TRBJ2-1	TGTGCCAGCAGTGTCATAGCGGGGGGTGTTAAGGAGCAGTTCTTC	CASSVIAGGVKEQFF
-	few	TRBV6-5	TRBJ1-4	TGTGCCAGCAGTGAAAACTGGGAGGGTGAAAAACTGTTTTTT	CASSENWEGEKLFF
-	-	TRBV7-9	TRBJ2-3	TGTGCCAGCAGCTTAGTGGGGGGTCTTTTCACAGATGCGCAGTATTTT	CASSLVGGLFTDAQYF
-	-	TRBV6-1	TRBJ1-5	TGTGCCAGCAGTGATTTGAACTATAGCAATCAGCCCCAGCATTTT	CASSDLNYSNQPQHF
TRBD1	-	TRBV18	TRBJ1-3	TGTGCCAGCTCACCACTGGCTCCAGGGGGGCCGGCTGGAAACACCATATATTTT	CASSPLAPGGPAGNTIYF
-	-	TRBV27	TRBJ1-6	TGTGCCAGCAGCCCCCAACAATACGGACTGCATACTATGAATAATTCACCCCTCCACTTT	CASSPQQYGLHTMNNSPLHF
-	-	TRBV4-3	TRBJ2-5	TGCGCCAGCAGCCAAGGGCGGGGTACGGCCGAGCAGCACTTC	CASSQGRGTAEQHF
TRBD2	-	TRBV10-3	TRBJ2-2	TGTGCCATCAGTGGGACTAGCGGGACGAACACCGGGGAGCTGTTTTTT	CAISGTSGTNTGELFF
TRBD2	-	TRBV29-1	TRBJ2-5	TGCAGCGTTGTCCTAGCGGGAGATTCGCGAGAGACCCAGTACTTC	CSVVLAGDSRETQYF
-	-	TRBV13	TRBJ1-2	TGTGCCAGCAGCTTAGGACAGGGACGTACCTATGGCTACACCTTC	CASSLGQGRTYGYTF
TRBD2	-	TRBV14	TRBJ2-7	TGTGCCAGCAGCGAACTGACTAGCGGGGGGTATAAGCAGTACTTC	CASSELTSGGYKQYF
TRBD2	-	TRBV9	TRBJ2-5	TGTGCCAGCAGCGTAGGTGGCGGGGGGGCGCAAGAGACCCAGTACTTC	CASSVGGGGAQETQYF
TRBD1	-	TRBV7-3	TRBJ1-1	TGTGCCAGCAGCTTAAGTGGGCAGGGGGCCACTGAAGCTTTCTTT	CASSLSGQGATEAFF
TRBD2	-	TRBV12-5	TRBJ2-1	TGTGCTAGTGGACTAGCGGGAGTAAATTATGTCAATGAGCAGTTCTTC	CASGLAGVNYVNEQFF
-	-	TRBV25-1	TRBJ2-5	TGTGCCAGCAGTGAATTTAGGACAGAGCAAGAGACCCAGTACTTC	CASSEFRTEQETQYF
TRBD1	-	TRBV7-3	TRBJ1-5	TGTGCCAGCAGCTTCCCCCGACAGGGGAAATGTGGTTATCAGCCCCAGCATTTT	CASSFPRQGKCGYQPQHF
TRBD2	-	TRBV19	TRBJ2-1	TGTGCCAGTAGTATAGATCTCAGCGGGGGCGTCTCCAATGAGCAGTTCTTC	CASSIDLSGGVSNEQFF
-	-	TRBV19	TRBJ1-1	TGTGCCAGTAGTACTTCCGGGAACACTGAAGCTTTCTTT	CASSTSGNTEAFF
-	-	TRBV19	TRBJ2-7	TGTGCCAGTAGTATTAGTACCAGGGCCCCCACCTACGAGCAGTACTTC	CASSISTRAPTYEQYF
-	-	TRBV15	TRBJ2-1	TGTGCCACCAGCAGAGATTCGCGAAGAAATGAGCAGTTCTTC	CATSRDSRRNEQFF
TRBD1	few	TRBV7-6	TRBJ1-4	TGTGCCAGCAGCTTAACCCGCCAGGGGGTAAAACTGTTTTTT	CASSLTRQGVKLFF
TRBD1	-	TRBV27	TRBJ1-1	TGTGCCAGCAGGAACCAACGAGGGGGACAGGCGGCCACTGAAGCTTTCTTT	CASRNQRGGQAATEAFF
-	-	TRBV7-9	TRBJ1-1	TGTGCCAGCAGCTTACGCTTGGCACACCTCACTGAAGCTTTCTTT	CASSLRLAHLTEAFF
-	-	TRBV20-1	TRBJ2-7	TGCAGTGCCGTCTTGTTTCAGGAGCAGTACTTC	CSAVLFQEQYF
TRBD1	-	TRBV5-4	TRBJ2-7	TGTGCCAGCAGCGCCCGGGACAGGGTCTCAGACGAGCAGTACTTC	CASSARDRVSDEQYF
TRBD1	-	TRBV7-9	TRBJ2-7	TGTGCCAGCAGCTCAGACAGGGCGGTAGCCTACGAGCAGTACTTC	CASSSDRAVAYEQYF
-	once	TRBV2	TRBJ1-1	TGTGCCAGCAGTGCTCAGGAGAACACTGAAGCTTTCTTT	CASSAQENTEAFF
TRBD2	-	TRBV25-1	TRBJ2-5	TGTGCCAGCAGTGAATTCCTAGCGGGGGGGCAAGAGACCCAGTACTTC	CASSEFLAGGQETQYF
-	-	TRBV6-5	TRBJ2-1	TGTGCCAGCCGGACAGTTACCAATGAGCAGTTCTTC	CASRTVTNEQFF
-	once	TRBV5-4	TRBJ1-1	TGTGCCAGCAGCTTGTGGGGGCTGAACACTGAAGCTTTCTTT	CASSLWGLNTEAFF
-	-	TRBV6-5	TRBJ2-3	TGTGCCAGCAGTTACAGACACCGGGATACGCAGTATTTT	CASSYRHRDTQYF
-	-	TRBV7-6	TRBJ2-5	TGTGCCAGCAGCTTAGGGCAGATAGAGACCCAGTACTTC	CASSLGQIETQYF
TRBD2	-	TRBV11-2	TRBJ2-2	TGTGCCAGCAGCTCGGGACTAGCGGGAACGAACACCGGGGAGCTGTTTTTT	CASSSGLAGTNTGELFF
TRBD1	-	TRBV29-1	TRBJ1-5	TGCAGCGTTGTGGACAGGGCCAATCAGCCCCAGCATTTT	CSVVDRANQPQHF